The rows below give T cell receptor beta chains drawn from one sample of a study of early T cells in non-severe SARS-CoV-2 infection. TCRdb re-called the 5' RACE reads with MiXCR, one entry per CDR3 protein. The sample shows approximately 22,000 distinct CDR3 sequences, 4.5% of them seen only once. Sequenced sample: whole blood. The receptors originated from an adult who was a healthcare worker with PCR-confirmed SARS-CoV-2 infection or an uninfected control (not recorded which). The CDR3 runs from the conserved cysteine through the conserved F or W. The order of the fields is J gene, clone size, V gene, D gene, CDR3 protein, CDR3 DNA. A D gene is named only where the DNA matches it firmly. Size is stated for part of the rows, as once, few or many counts, or as a class when the clone is expanded.

TRBJ1-6 | many | TRBV28 | NA | CASSPPGPSLYYYNSPLHF | TGTGCCAGCAGCCCCCCTGGGCCGTCCCTTTATTATTATAATTCACCCCTCCACTTT
TRBJ1-6 | once | TRBV14 | NA | CASSQKTLSPLHF | TGTGCCAGCAGCCAGAAGACCCTTTCACCCCTCCACTTT
TRBJ2-1 | NA | TRBV7-8 | TRBD2 | CASSLELAGSPYNEQFF | TGTGCCAGCAGCTTAGAACTAGCGGGAAGCCCCTACAATGAGCAGTTCTTC
TRBJ2-1 | many | TRBV7-2 | TRBD2 | CASSFFSGGRDNEQFF | TGTGCCAGCAGCTTTTTTAGCGGGGGGCGAGACAATGAGCAGTTCTTC
TRBJ1-5 | many | TRBV19 | NA | CASSISSNQPQHF | TGTGCCAGTAGTATTTCTAGCAATCAGCCCCAGCATTTT
TRBJ1-1 | few | TRBV7-6 | NA | CASSSYSGNMNTEAFF | TGTGCCAGCAGCTCCTATTCGGGCAACATGAACACTGAAGCTTTCTTT
TRBJ1-1 | many | TRBV6-2/TRBV6-3 | NA | CASSYGGAEAFF | TGTGCCAGCAGTTACGGCGGCGCTGAAGCTTTCTTT
TRBJ1-2 | medium-sized | TRBV6-2/TRBV6-3 | NA | CASTEWGRGYTF | TGTGCCAGCACCGAGTGGGGGCGCGGCTACACCTTC
TRBJ1-1 | many | TRBV5-1 | TRBD1 | CASSWDSPNTEAFF | TGCGCCAGCAGCTGGGACAGCCCGAACACTGAAGCTTTCTTT
TRBJ1-4 | many | TRBV27 | TRBD1 | CASRDLGTGGLANEKLFF | TGTGCCAGCAGGGATTTGGGGACAGGGGGCCTTGCTAATGAAAAACTGTTTTTT
TRBJ1-6 | many | TRBV20-1 | NA | CSASPWRSYNSPLHF | TGCAGTGCTAGCCCCTGGCGCTCCTATAATTCACCCCTCCACTTT
TRBJ2-3 | many | TRBV5-4 | TRBD2 | CASTRGTKVVDTQYF | TGTGCCAGCACCCGGGGGACTAAGGTGGTCGATACGCAGTATTTT
TRBJ2-7 | few | TRBV6-2/TRBV6-3 | NA | CASSDAPTNEQYF | TGTGCCAGCAGTGATGCTCCGACCAACGAGCAGTACTTC
TRBJ2-7 | many | TRBV11-2 | NA | CASSAFTYEQYF | TGTGCCAGCAGCGCGTTTACCTACGAGCAGTACTTC
TRBJ2-7 | NA | TRBV20-1 | NA | CSASQGDSSYEQYF | TGCAGTGCTAGTCAGGGCGACAGCTCCTACGAGCAGTACTTC
TRBJ2-4 | many | TRBV28 | NA | CASSLPGKNIQYF | TGTGCCAGCAGCCTCCCAGGGAAAAACATTCAGTACTTC
TRBJ2-3 | many | TRBV20-1 | NA | CSASQAGRKTDTQYF | TGCAGTGCTAGCCAGGCAGGGAGGAAAACAGATACGCAGTATTTT
TRBJ2-7 | medium-sized | TRBV6-5 | TRBD2 | CASSDPTSGEQYF | TGTGCCAGCAGTGACCCGACTAGCGGCGAGCAGTACTTC
TRBJ2-7 | many | TRBV10-3 | TRBD1 | CAISDPGQGQRQYF | TGTGCCATCAGTGACCCGGGACAGGGCCAAAGGCAGTACTTC